Ten or more counts support the clone carrying this T cell receptor (beta chain). This entry is derived from a study of Graves' ophthalmopathy and Graves' hyperthyroidism. The diagnostic workup employed clinical symptoms, serum thyroxine, TRAb, thyroid ultrasound and orbital computed tomography. The authors amplified TCR beta CDR3 regions, and they did so from RNA transcripts for repertoire sequencing. The authors performed first-round RT-PCR with HTBI primers and then a second-round multiplex PCR. In TCRdb, the multiplex PCR reads were re-called with MiXCR into one record per CDR3 protein. The sample carries about 16,000 distinct CDR3 sequences, roughly 50% recorded once. Sequenced material: peripheral blood. This receptor was obtained from a woman in her thirties or forties with stable Graves' hyperthyroidism.

CDR3 region: CSARDIQETQYF. CDR3 DNA sequence: TGCAGTGCTAGAGATATTCAAGAGACCCAGTACTTC. V usage is TRBV20-1 and J usage is TRBJ2-5; D gene ambiguous. V gave up 0 bases and J gave up 2 bases, with 4 bases separating them. This CDR3 spans 12 amino acids. Germline V gene sequence: CDR1 DFQATT, CDR2 SNEGSKA (reference sequence).